Below are 12 T cell receptor beta chains sequenced from a single sample in a study of T cell responses to AZD1222 COVID-19 vaccine (dated by TCRdb to the early 2020s). The sample's time point label, decoded: about 28 days (+/-7) after the second vaccine dose. The library was made by the immunoSEQ multiplex PCR assay. The table was pulled from immuneACCESS by TCRdb, which kept in-frame rearrangements only. Such tables lose some clones; where checked, under half of the loss comes from unresolved V genes, and the rest has no known cause. Here the sample has 150,000 to 200,000 clones; about 92% occur a single time. The top ten hold approximately 0.98% of the sample. This sample comprised peripheral blood, obtained 28 days after the second AZD1222 dose. The receptors here all came from an adult who received the AZD1222 COVID-19 vaccine.

The chain carries TRBV6-5 and TRBJ2-5; TRBD1 might be the D (5 bases). This CDR3 comprises 13 residues. The germline CDR1 and CDR2 sequences are MNHEY and SVGAGI. Trimming shortened V by 4 bases and J by 5 bases, and 11 bases separated the two germline ends. The CDR3 protein is CASSWQGEETQYF. CDR3 sequence (DNA): TGTGCCAGCAGTTGGCAGGGCGAGGAGACCCAGTACTTC.

This rearrangement joins TRBV6-5 to TRBJ1-2; 7 bases match TRBD1. CDR1 is MNHEY and CDR2 is SVGAGI in the germline V gene. Trimming took 4 bases from V and 4 from J; bases not matched to a gene: 3. This CDR3 contains 13 residues. The CDR3 sequence is CASSFRDSYGYTF. CDR3 bases: TGTGCCAGCAGTTTCCGGGACAGCTATGGCTACACCTTC.

This rearrangement joins TRBV4-2 to TRBJ2-1; D call uncertain. Germline V CDR1 and CDR2: LGHNA, YNFKEQ. The CDR3 runs to 17 residues. Trimming left V 0 bases short and J 4 bases short, with 16 bases between. The DNA of the CDR3 is TGTGCCAGCAGCCAAGACGAGCAGCCTCGACGGTACAATGAGCAGTTCTTC. It yields the protein CASSQDEQPRRYNEQFF.

Only one count was recorded for this clone. The rearrangement links TRBV7-2 to TRBJ2-5; D gene ambiguous. This CDR3 has 13 residues. V lost 5 bases and J 4 bases, leaving 11 bases between the germline ends. The germline V gene encodes CDR1 SGHTA and CDR2 FQGNSA. The CDR3 coding sequence is TGTGCCAGCAGCGCCCAACTTCCAGAGACCCAGTACTTC. Amino acid sequence: CASSAQLPETQYF. Variable domain in full (rest from reference TRBV7-2 and TRBJ2-5): GAGVSQSPSNKVTEKGKDVELRCDPISGHTALYWYRQSLGQGLEFLIYFQGNSAPDKSGLPSDRFSAERTGGSVSTLTIQRTQQEDSAVYLCASSAQLPETQYFGPGTRLLVL.

This chain joins TRBV7-6 and TRBJ1-2; 7 nucleotides line up with TRBD1. Germline V gives CDR1 SGHVS, CDR2 FNYEAQ. The V segment lost 5 bases and the J segment 0 bases; nucleotides outside the gene matches: 9. The CDR3 spans 16 residues. CDR3 sequence: CASSAGQALPNYGYTF. The CDR3 DNA sequence: TGTGCCAGCAGCGCCGGACAGGCCCTTCCTAACTATGGCTACACCTTC.

The V gene is TRBV7-2, the J gene TRBJ2-1, with TRBD2 matching over 12 bases. V gave up 5 bases and J gave up 2 bases; unmatched junction bases: 4. The CDR3 consists of 16 residues. Germline CDR1 SGHTA, CDR2 FQGNSA. CDR3 in amino acids: CASSLGLAGTYNEQFF. Here the CDR3 DNA reads TGTGCCAGCAGCCTCGGACTAGCGGGGACCTACAATGAGCAGTTCTTC.

V is TRBV6-5 and J is TRBJ1-6, with D tentatively TRBD1 (5 bases). The CDR3 consists of 16 residues. Trimming removed 2 bases from V and 2 bases from J, with 10 bases in between. Germline values: CDR1 MNHEY, CDR2 SVGAGI. The CDR3 protein is CASSYGANAYNSPLHF. CDR3 DNA sequence: TGTGCCAGCAGTTACGGGGCGAACGCCTATAATTCACCCCTCCACTTT.

This clone was picked up one time. The chain employs TRBV4-1 and TRBJ1-2, with D uncertain. Germline loops: CDR1 MGHRA, CDR2 YSYEKL. The germline V and J ends were trimmed by 4 bases and 5 bases, with 20 bases remaining between them. This CDR3 spans 16 amino acids. The CDR3 region is CASSPLPKGEDYGYTF. The CDR3 nucleotides read TGCGCCAGCAGCCCGCTCCCGAAGGGAGAGGATTATGGCTACACCTTC.

The V call is TRBV2, the J call TRBJ1-5; TRBD1 is a possible D gene (6 bases). The CDR3 length is 16 residues. The germline CDR1 and CDR2 sequences are SNHLY and FYNNEI. Trimming removed 0 bases at V and 2 bases at J, with 11 bases between. This CDR3 is CASSEAYRVGNQPQHF. In DNA form, the CDR3 reads TGTGCCAGCAGTGAAGCCTACAGGGTCGGCAATCAGCCCCAGCATTTT. Looking up the rest from reference TRBV2 and TRBJ1-5 gives the full variable domain: EPEVTQTPSHQVTQMGQEVILRCVPISNHLYFYWYRQILGQKVEFLVSFYNNEISEKSEIFDDQFSVERPDGSNFTLKIRSTKLEDSAMYFCASSEAYRVGNQPQHFGDGTRLSIL.

The CDR3 sequence: CASSSGQGAGNTIYF. In DNA, the CDR3 is TGTGCCAGCAGCTCTGGACAGGGGGCTGGAAACACCATATATTTT. The chain links TRBV7-9 to TRBJ1-3; 10 positions agree with TRBD1. The CDR3 is made up of 15 amino acids. Germline loops: CDR1 SEHNR, CDR2 FQNEAQ (reference sequence). With 4 bases clipped from V and 2 bases from J, the junction kept 2 bases outside the gene matches.

This chain uses TRBV18 with TRBJ2-7, with D perhaps TRBD2 (5 bases). CDR3 length: 14 residues. V was cut by 3 bases and J by 4 bases, with 13 bases left in between. The germline gives CDR1 KGHSH, CDR2 LQKENI. This CDR3 reads CASSPRGPRYEQYF. CDR3 DNA: TGTGCCAGCTCACCGAGAGGGCCCCGATACGAGCAGTACTTC.

The rearrangement joins TRBV4-1 to TRBJ1-6, with D hard to call. The CDR3 runs to 14 residues. Trimming took 3 bases from V and 0 from J, leaving 3 bases between them. CDR1 is MGHRA, CDR2 YSYEKL, per germline. This CDR3 reads CASSQSSYNSPLHF. CDR3 DNA: TGCGCCAGCAGCCAGAGCTCCTATAATTCACCCCTCCACTTT.